What follows are 20 T cell receptor beta chains derived from one specimen sequenced in a study of T cell responses to AZD1222 COVID-19 vaccine. The method was immunoSEQ multiplex PCR; TCRdb's version includes in-frame clones alone and lacks a portion of them. The data show 110,000 to 150,000 clones, more than 75% seen once. Material: peripheral blood, obtained 28 days after the second AZD1222 dose. The receptor source for this set is an adult who received the AZD1222 COVID-19 vaccine.

The chain employs TRBV7-9 and TRBJ2-1; D is unclear. Germline loops: CDR1 SEHNR, CDR2 FQNEAQ (reference sequence). The V end lost 2 bases, the J end lost 0 bases, and 8 bases lay between the germline ends. This CDR3 spans 15 amino acids. The DNA of the CDR3 is TGTGCCAGCAGCTTATCTCAATCCTCCTACAATGAGCAGTTCTTC. This encodes CASSLSQSSYNEQFF.

The genes are TRBV7-2 and TRBJ2-1, with TRBD2 as a possible D gene (6 bases). The CDR3 runs to 14 residues. From germline, CDR1 is SGHTA and CDR2 FQGNSA. V was pared by 4 bases and J by 6 bases, with 13 bases between. In DNA form, the CDR3 reads TGTGCCAGCAGCTCGAGTGTAGCGGTCAATGAGCAGTTCTTC. As protein: CASSSSVAVNEQFF.

Note on this clone: This specimen includes other DNA sequences encoding the same CDR3. This sequence joins TRBV30 and TRBJ1-5, with D unresolved. The CDR3 runs 13 residues. The germline V and J ends were trimmed by 0 bases and 1 base, with 4 bases remaining between them. Per the germline V gene, CDR1 is GTSNPN and CDR2 is SVGIG (reference sequence). The CDR3 DNA is TGTGCCTGGAGTGTACAGAGCAATCAGCCCCAGCATTTT. It specifies CAWSVQSNQPQHF.

The chain carries TRBV10-2 and TRBJ2-1; D might be TRBD2 (6 bases). CDR1 is WSHSY, CDR2 SAAADI, per germline. The CDR3 is made up of 14 amino acids. The V gene lost 0 bases and the J gene lost 4 bases, with 7 bases spanning the gap. The CDR3 loop is CASSESGGYNEQFF. CDR3 nucleotide sequence: TGCGCCAGCAGTGAGTCGGGAGGATACAATGAGCAGTTCTTC.

This sequence joins TRBV7-2 and TRBJ1-2; 7 nucleotides agree with TRBD1. Germline loops: CDR1 SGHTA, CDR2 FQGNSA. This CDR3 spans 15 amino acids. Trimming at V came to 3 bases and at J to 4 bases, leaving 8 bases not matched to a gene. The CDR3 nucleotides read TGTGCCAGCAGCTTGGGCGGACAGGCCTTCTATGGCTACACCTTC. Translating it yields CASSLGGQAFYGYTF.

V and J are TRBV15 and TRBJ1-6; D gene unclear. This CDR3 has 15 amino acids. Trimming removed 1 base from V and 10 bases from J, with 14 bases in between. Germline V gene lookup returns CDR1 LNHNV and CDR2 YYDKDF (reference sequence). CDR3 in amino acids: CATSRAGTVESPLHF. DNA of the CDR3: TGTGCCACCAGCAGAGCGGGAACAGTAGAATCACCCCTCCACTTT.

This chain uses TRBV6-2 or TRBV6-3 with TRBJ2-7, with 8 bases identical to TRBD2. CDR1 MNHEY and CDR2 SVGEGT come from the germline V gene. Trimming cost V 2 bases and J 2 bases; bases outside gene matches: 5. The CDR3 loop spans 15 amino acids. The CDR3 sequence is CASSYTGTRAYEQYF. DNA of the CDR3: TGTGCCAGCAGTTACACGGGGACTAGGGCCTACGAGCAGTACTTC.

This clone has a handful of counts. This chain links TRBV6-5 with TRBJ2-7; 8 bases are shared with TRBD2. Germline V gene lookup returns CDR1 MNHEY and CDR2 SVGAGI. The CDR3 sequence is 14 residues long. V lost 7 bases and J lost 2; bases outside the gene matches: 7. The CDR3 loop reads CASNLAGSAYEQYF. CDR3 DNA sequence: TGTGCCAGCAACTTAGCGGGAAGTGCCTACGAGCAGTACTTC.

This sequence joins TRBV6-2 or TRBV6-3 and TRBJ2-7; D remains ambiguous. The CDR3 has 12 amino acids. Germline V gene lookup returns CDR1 MNHEY and CDR2 SVGEGT. V gave up 6 bases and J gave up 4 bases, with 10 bases separating them. CDR3 coding DNA: TGTGCCAGCAGCCTGTTAGGGTACGAGCAGTACTTC. Translated: CASSLLGYEQYF.

The V gene is TRBV10-3, the J gene TRBJ2-1, with D possibly being TRBD2 (6 bases). V lost 8 bases and J lost 1, with 6 bases in between. Looked up from germline, CDR1 is ENHRY and CDR2 is SYGVKD. This CDR3 contains 12 residues. DNA for the CDR3: TGTGCCATCGCGGGGTCCTACAATGAGCAGTTCTTC. Translating it yields CAIAGSYNEQFF.

The chain carries TRBV7-2 and TRBJ1-5; 7 bases are a match to TRBD1. This CDR3 has 15 residues. The V segment lost 5 bases and the J segment 3 bases; nucleotides outside the gene matches: 7. From germline, CDR1 is SGHTA and CDR2 FQGNSA. CDR3 in amino acids: CASSTEQGTNQPQHF. The CDR3 nucleotides are TGTGCCAGCAGCACAGAACAGGGGACCAATCAGCCCCAGCATTTT.

This sequence joins TRBV29-1 and TRBJ2-7; D possibly corresponds to TRBD2 (6 bases). V was pared by 0 bases and J by 3 bases, with 15 bases between. This CDR3 comprises 15 residues. CDR1 and CDR2 (germline): SQVTM, ANQGSEA. For the CDR3, the DNA is TGCAGCGTTGAAGATAAAGGGTACGGGGGCTACGAGCAGTACTTC. Translated, it gives CSVEDKGYGGYEQYF.

In this sample, this clone turned up a few times. The chain couples TRBV2 to TRBJ2-2; D perhaps matches TRBD1 (6 bases). The V and J ends lost 4 bases and 7 bases respectively, with 13 bases between them. CDR1 is SNHLY, CDR2 FYNNEI, per germline. This CDR3 has 14 residues. The DNA of the CDR3 is TGTGCCAGCAGTGTCGGTCAGGGGAACGGGGAGCTGTTTTTT. Encoded protein: CASSVGQGNGELFF.

V and J are TRBV24-1 and TRBJ1-2, with 7 bases that match TRBD1. The junction had 6 bases not matched to a gene; V was cut back by 3 bases and J by 6 bases. Germline V lookup: CDR1 KGHDR, CDR2 SFDVKD. This CDR3 has 14 residues. As DNA, the CDR3 is TGTGCCACCAGTGATACCGACAGGGAGGATGGCTACACCTTC. It yields the protein CATSDTDREDGYTF.

In its sample, this clone was seen once. V and J are TRBV6-5 and TRBJ2-1, with a possible D match to TRBD2 (5 bases). CDR3 length: 14 residues. Germline CDR1 reads MNHEY; CDR2 reads SVGAGI. The V and J ends lost 6 bases and 6 bases respectively, with 15 bases between them. CDR3 in amino acids: CASRTDEGGNEQFF. The CDR3 nucleotides are TGTGCCAGCAGGACCGACGAAGGAGGCAATGAGCAGTTCTTC.

This chain connects TRBV18 to TRBJ1-1, with 7 bases aligning to TRBD1. Germline V gives CDR1 KGHSH, CDR2 LQKENI. The CDR3 covers 16 residues. Trimming cost V 4 bases and J 1 base; bases outside gene matches: 9. The CDR3 sequence: CASSQGQRRRNTEAFF. In nucleotides, the CDR3 is TGTGCCAGCTCACAGGGACAGCGGAGGCGGAACACTGAAGCTTTCTTT.

The chain recombines TRBV7-3 with TRBJ2-3, with 11 nucleotides matching TRBD2. This CDR3 region has 15 residues. CDR1 and CDR2 (germline): SGHTA, FQGTGA. V gave up 5 bases and J gave up 8 bases; unmatched junction bases: 9. This CDR3 is CASSQTSGGGGTQYF. The DNA of the CDR3 is TGTGCCAGCAGCCAAACTAGCGGGGGAGGAGGTACGCAGTATTTT.

The chain combines TRBV6-1 with TRBJ1-5; unclear D gene. The V gene's germline CDR1 is MNHNS and CDR2 SASEGT. This CDR3 has 14 residues. Deletions cut 3 bases from V and 0 bases from J, with 6 bases between. The CDR3 loop reads CASSDSYSNQPQHF. The CDR3 region has the DNA TGTGCCAGCAGTGACAGTTATAGCAATCAGCCCCAGCATTTT.

This chain joins TRBV5-6 and TRBJ2-3; TRBD2 matches 8 bases. The V segment lost 4 bases and the J segment 0 bases; nucleotides outside the gene matches: 4. The CDR3 extends over 15 amino acids. Germline V CDR1 and CDR2: SGHDT, YYEEEE. The CDR3 DNA sequence: TGTGCCAGCAGCCCCGGGGGGGGAAGCACAGATACGCAGTATTTT. It yields the protein CASSPGGGSTDTQYF.

The rearrangement links TRBV5-8 to TRBJ1-4, with D possibly matching TRBD1 (6 bases). The CDR3 runs 16 residues. Germline V lookup: CDR1 SGHTS, CDR2 YDEGEE. V was cut by 3 bases and J by 3 bases, with 15 bases left in between. The CDR3 sequence is CASSYWDYRANEKLFF. As DNA, the CDR3 is TGTGCCAGCAGCTATTGGGACTACAGGGCTAATGAAAAACTGTTTTTT.